One and the same sample provided the 24 T cell receptor beta chains below, sequenced in a study of shared clonotypes between healthy human individuals. Libraries were prepared by immunoSEQ multiplex PCR; TCRdb keeps only in-frame clonotypes and omits some of them. The repertoire holds a few million clones, with almost 96% as singletons. Material: naive CD4+ T cells sorted from blood. The subset: CD45RA+ positively selected. All receptors derive from a man aged 18-30 years in good health.

This clone is a singleton in its sample. The V call is TRBV7-8, the J call TRBJ2-1; D could derive from TRBD1 or TRBD2 (5 bases each). Trimming stripped 3 bases from V and 6 bases from J, with 18 bases between. The CDR3 has 16 residues. Germline CDR1 and CDR2: SGHVS and FQNEAQ. The CDR3 region has the DNA TGTGCCAGCAGCTTGGGACGGATTCGCCCTTCCAATGAGCAGTTCTTC. It translates to CASSLGRIRPSNEQFF.

The chain couples TRBV29-1 to TRBJ1-1, with D unclear. Germline V gene data show CDR1 as SQVTM and CDR2 as ANQGSEA. There are 14 residues in the CDR3. V lost 6 bases and J lost 0, with 14 bases in between. DNA of the CDR3: TGCAGCGTGTCCAAGACACCATTGAACACTGAAGCTTTCTTT. Its protein is CSVSKTPLNTEAFF. Complete variable domain (other parts from reference TRBV29-1 and TRBJ1-1): SAVISQKPSRDICQRGTSLTIQCQVDSQVTMMFWYRQQPGQSLTLIATANQGSEATYESGFVIDKFPISRPNLTFSTLTVSNMSPEDSSIYLCSVSKTPLNTEAFFGQGTRLTVV.

The V and J genes are TRBV9 and TRBJ2-5, with 9 nucleotides matching TRBD2. The CDR3 length is 15 residues. J was trimmed by 3 bases and V by 2 bases; bases with no gene match: 5. Looked up from germline, CDR1 is SGDLS and CDR2 is YYNGEE. In DNA, the CDR3 is TGTGCCAGCAGCGTTAGCGGGGGATCAAAAGAGACCCAGTACTTC. This gives the protein CASSVSGGSKETQYF.

The chain links TRBV7-9 to TRBJ1-6, with a weak D call TRBD1 (5 bases). Per the germline V gene, CDR1 is SEHNR and CDR2 is FQNEAQ (reference sequence). V lost 3 bases, J lost 1 base, and 7 bases lay in between. The CDR3 sequence is 15 residues long. Here the CDR3 reads CASSFGASYNSPLHF. The DNA of the CDR3 is TGTGCCAGCAGCTTTGGGGCGTCCTATAATTCACCCCTCCACTTT.

Points on this clone: An end of the junction differs from the germline gene, which may be a read error. The J gene is TRBJ1-1, the V gene TRBV25-1; D possibly corresponds to TRBD1 (6 bases). CDR3 length: 16 amino acids. The germline V gene has CDR1 MGHDK and CDR2 SYGVNS. CDR3 in amino acids: CAGSESRGEGNTEAFF. CDR3 DNA sequence: TGTGCCGGCAGTGAGAGTAGGGGGGAAGGGAACACTGAAGCTTTCTTT. Based on the CDR3 plus reference TRBV25-1 and TRBJ1-1, the full variable domain is EADIYQTPRYLVIGTGKKITLECSQTMGHDKMYWYQQDPGMELHLIHYSYGVNSTEKGDLSSESTVSRIRTEHFPLTLESARPSHTSQYLCAGSESRGEGNTEAFFGQGTRLTVV.

The rearrangement links TRBV7-2 to TRBJ2-1; TRBD2 matches 10 bases. The CDR3 contains 16 residues. J gave up 2 bases and V 1 base, and 2 bases lay outside the gene matches. The V gene's germline CDR1 is SGHTA and CDR2 FQGNSA. CDR3 DNA: TGTGCCAGCAGCTTAGAGACTAGCGGGCCCTACAATGAGCAGTTCTTC. As protein: CASSLETSGPYNEQFF.

This clone was seen only a few times. At one end, the junction sequence differs from germline, possibly due to a read error. This rearrangement joins TRBV6-1 to TRBJ1-2, with D unresolved. The CDR3 is 13 residues long. Germline V gene lookup returns CDR1 MNHNS and CDR2 SASEGT. CDR3 protein: CATSLGGSDGYTF. CDR3 nucleotide sequence: TGTGCCACCAGTCTTGGTGGCAGCGATGGCTACACCTTC.

In its sample, this clone was seen once. The chain links TRBV5-1 to TRBJ1-3; TRBD1 matches at 9 bases. Germline CDR1 is SGHRS and CDR2 is YFSETQ. After removal of 0 bases from V and 4 bases from J, the junction contained 5 bases not matched to a gene. This CDR3 has 16 amino acids. This CDR3 reads CASSLAGTGFGNTIYF. As DNA, the CDR3 is TGCGCCAGCAGCTTGGCCGGGACAGGGTTCGGAAACACCATATATTTT.

With regard to this clone: Other DNA variants within this sample encode the same CDR3. The J gene is TRBJ2-3, the V gene TRBV5-1; TRBD2 might be the D (5 bases). The V end lost 0 bases, the J end lost 0 bases, and 8 bases lay between the germline ends. The CDR3 has 15 amino acids. Germline CDR1 reads SGHRS; CDR2 reads YFSETQ. The CDR3 nucleotides read TGCGCCAGCAGCTTGGCCACGGGGAGCACAGATACGCAGTATTTT. Encoded protein: CASSLATGSTDTQYF.

Concerning this clone: A junction boundary mismatches the germline segment, possibly from a read error. The DNA for the CDR3 is TGCGCCAGCAGTCAAGCCGGACTAGGGGGAGAGACCCAGTACTTC. Protein product: CASSQAGLGGETQYF. The chain links TRBV4-1 to TRBJ2-5; maybe TRBD2 (7 bases). Looked up from germline, CDR1 is MGHRA and CDR2 is YSYEKL. The CDR3 has 15 amino acids.

This chain connects TRBV28 to TRBJ2-3; TRBD1 matches at 7 bases. The CDR3 has 15 residues. Germline V gene lookup returns CDR1 MDHEN and CDR2 SYDVKM. Unmatched junction bases numbered 10, after V lost 10 bases and J lost 0 bases. The CDR3 region is CATLKQGRSTDTQYF. The CDR3 DNA is TGTGCCACCTTAAAACAGGGGCGTAGCACAGATACGCAGTATTTT.

As concerns this clone: In the same sample, other DNA sequences code for this CDR3. CDR3 residues: CASSQDQGPYYGYTF. The CDR3 DNA is TGCGCCAGCAGCCAAGATCAGGGGCCGTACTATGGCTACACCTTC. The chain joins TRBV4-1 to TRBJ1-2, with D possibly being TRBD1 (6 bases). From germline, CDR1 is MGHRA and CDR2 YSYEKL. V shed 0 bases and J shed 3 bases, with 11 bases lying between them. This CDR3 is built from 15 residues.

The chain uses TRBV6-1 and TRBJ1-4; weak D call: TRBD1 (6 bases). This CDR3 is built from 14 residues. Germline loops: CDR1 MNHNS, CDR2 SASEGT. Trimming took off 6 bases at V and 4 bases at J, with 12 bases between the two ends. The CDR3, as DNA: TGTGCCAGCAGCCCAGGACAGTTTAATGAAAAACTGTTTTTT. Protein product: CASSPGQFNEKLFF.

As concerns this clone: Distinct nucleotide sequences in the sample also encode this CDR3. The chain uses TRBV7-8 and TRBJ1-1, with a tentative D call TRBD1 (5 bases). The V and J ends lost 2 bases and 2 bases respectively, with 6 bases between them. This CDR3 spans 13 amino acids. Germline V gene lookup returns CDR1 SGHVS and CDR2 FQNEAQ. CDR3 DNA: TGTGCCAGCAGCTTACAGGGTAACACTGAAGCTTTCTTT. This codes for CASSLQGNTEAFF.

This clone was recorded only once. The chain uses TRBV27 and TRBJ1-1; D is unclear. The germline CDR1 and CDR2 sequences are MNHEY and SMNVEV (reference sequence). Trimming shortened V by 3 bases and J by 0 bases, and 14 bases separated the two germline ends. The CDR3 runs to 16 residues. The CDR3 region is CASSFHLTSVNTEAFF. The CDR3 DNA is TGTGCCAGCAGTTTCCATTTAACCAGCGTGAACACTGAAGCTTTCTTT.

CDR3 coding DNA: TGTGCCAGCTCAACAGGGGGCGCCTCCGCTGAAGCTTTCTTT. Encoded protein: CASSTGGASAEAFF. The chain links TRBV18 to TRBJ1-1, with 9 nucleotides matching TRBD1. Germline V gene lookup returns CDR1 KGHSH and CDR2 LQKENI. With V trimmed by 5 bases and J by 6 bases, 7 bases remained unmatched. The CDR3 totals 14 residues. The complete variable domain, with remaining parts taken from reference TRBV18 and TRBJ1-1, reads NAGVMQNPRHLVRRRGQEARLRCSPMKGHSHVYWYRQLPEEGLKFMVYLQKENIIDESGMPKERFSAEFPKEGPSILRIQQVVRGDSAAYFCASSTGGASAEAFFGQGTRLTVV.

The chain links TRBV7-6 to TRBJ2-1; TRBD1 might be the D (5 bases). CDR1 is SGHVS and CDR2 is FNYEAQ in the germline V gene. With 1 base removed from V and 5 bases from J, the gap between germline ends came to 9 bases. This CDR3 is 14 amino acids long. This CDR3 is CASSLGGRNNEQFF. CDR3 DNA sequence: TGTGCCAGCAGCTTAGGGGGCAGGAACAATGAGCAGTTCTTC.

Comment on this clone: In the same sample, other DNA sequences code for this CDR3. The chain combines TRBV7-2 with TRBJ2-3, with 10 bases matching TRBD2. Trimming took 2 bases from V and 3 from J; bases not matched to a gene: 2. The germline V gene has CDR1 SGHTA and CDR2 FQGNSA. This CDR3 has 15 amino acids. The chain's CDR3 is CASSLNSGGTDTQYF. CDR3 coding DNA: TGTGCCAGCAGCTTAAATAGCGGGGGGACAGATACGCAGTATTTT. Complete variable domain (other parts from reference TRBV7-2 and TRBJ2-3): GAGVSQSPSNKVTEKGKDVELRCDPISGHTALYWYRQSLGQGLEFLIYFQGNSAPDKSGLPSDRFSAERTGGSVSTLTIQRTQQEDSAVYLCASSLNSGGTDTQYFGPGTRLTVL.

The chain links TRBV2 to TRBJ1-5; 9 nucleotides match TRBD1. CDR1 is SNHLY, CDR2 FYNNEI, per germline. V lost 5 bases, J lost 5 bases, and 7 bases stayed unmatched. The CDR3 is 15 amino acids. The CDR3 protein is CASSTDRGLHQPQHF. CDR3 DNA: TGTGCCAGCAGTACGGACAGGGGCCTGCATCAGCCCCAGCATTTT.

Notes on this clone: The same CDR3 arises from other DNA sequences in this sample as well. The chain is built from TRBV2 and TRBJ1-5, with TRBD1 as a possible D gene (5 bases). Germline V CDR1 and CDR2: SNHLY, FYNNEI. The V end was cut by 4 bases, the J end by 3 bases, with 7 bases between. The CDR3 loop spans 13 amino acids. This chain's CDR3 is CASSGQPNQPQHF. In DNA, the CDR3 is TGTGCCAGCAGTGGACAGCCCAATCAGCCCCAGCATTTT.

In DNA, the CDR3 is TGTGCCAGCAGCTTAGGGGGGAAGGAGCCGTACGAGCAGTACTTC. As protein: CASSLGGKEPYEQYF. The chain combines TRBV7-9 with TRBJ2-7; D tentatively fits TRBD1 or TRBD2 (5 bases each). The CDR3 is made up of 15 amino acids. The ends were cut back, 1 base at V and 4 bases at J, with 14 bases in the middle. Per germline, CDR1 SEHNR and CDR2 FQNEAQ (reference sequence).

This clone was seen only once. The chain carries TRBV19 and TRBJ2-5; either TRBD1 or TRBD2 may supply D (5 bases each). The V gene lost 4 bases and the J gene lost 4 bases, with 10 bases spanning the gap. The CDR3 length is 13 residues. Germline V CDR1 and CDR2: LNHDA, SQIVND (reference sequence). As DNA, the CDR3 is TGTGCCAGTAGTAACCAGAGGGGAGAGACCCAGTACTTC. Protein product: CASSNQRGETQYF.

The V call is TRBV5-1, the J call TRBJ2-3, with 8 positions matching TRBD2. The trim removed 4 bases at V and 5 bases at J, leaving 0 bases unmatched. The CDR3 runs 12 residues. The germline gives CDR1 SGHRS, CDR2 YFSETQ. The CDR3 coding sequence is TGCGCCAGCAGCGCGGGAGGAGATACGCAGTATTTT. This gives the protein CASSAGGDTQYF.

The DNA for the CDR3 is TGTGCCAGCAGCCTGGGACAGTCTAAGTCCTATAATTCACCCCTCCACTTT. Its translation is CASSLGQSKSYNSPLHF. The chain has TRBV7-9 and TRBJ1-6; 7 bases agree with TRBD1. Trimming at V came to 5 bases and at J to 1 base, leaving 8 bases not matched to a gene. Germline CDR1 is SEHNR and CDR2 is FQNEAQ (reference sequence). The length of the CDR3 is 17 residues. Looking up the rest from reference TRBV7-9 and TRBJ1-6 gives the full variable domain: DTGVSQNPRHKITKRGQNVTFRCDPISEHNRLYWYRQTLGQGPEFLTYFQNEAQLEKSRLLSDRFSAERPKGSFSTLEIQRTEQGDSAMYLCASSLGQSKSYNSPLHFGNGTRLTVT.